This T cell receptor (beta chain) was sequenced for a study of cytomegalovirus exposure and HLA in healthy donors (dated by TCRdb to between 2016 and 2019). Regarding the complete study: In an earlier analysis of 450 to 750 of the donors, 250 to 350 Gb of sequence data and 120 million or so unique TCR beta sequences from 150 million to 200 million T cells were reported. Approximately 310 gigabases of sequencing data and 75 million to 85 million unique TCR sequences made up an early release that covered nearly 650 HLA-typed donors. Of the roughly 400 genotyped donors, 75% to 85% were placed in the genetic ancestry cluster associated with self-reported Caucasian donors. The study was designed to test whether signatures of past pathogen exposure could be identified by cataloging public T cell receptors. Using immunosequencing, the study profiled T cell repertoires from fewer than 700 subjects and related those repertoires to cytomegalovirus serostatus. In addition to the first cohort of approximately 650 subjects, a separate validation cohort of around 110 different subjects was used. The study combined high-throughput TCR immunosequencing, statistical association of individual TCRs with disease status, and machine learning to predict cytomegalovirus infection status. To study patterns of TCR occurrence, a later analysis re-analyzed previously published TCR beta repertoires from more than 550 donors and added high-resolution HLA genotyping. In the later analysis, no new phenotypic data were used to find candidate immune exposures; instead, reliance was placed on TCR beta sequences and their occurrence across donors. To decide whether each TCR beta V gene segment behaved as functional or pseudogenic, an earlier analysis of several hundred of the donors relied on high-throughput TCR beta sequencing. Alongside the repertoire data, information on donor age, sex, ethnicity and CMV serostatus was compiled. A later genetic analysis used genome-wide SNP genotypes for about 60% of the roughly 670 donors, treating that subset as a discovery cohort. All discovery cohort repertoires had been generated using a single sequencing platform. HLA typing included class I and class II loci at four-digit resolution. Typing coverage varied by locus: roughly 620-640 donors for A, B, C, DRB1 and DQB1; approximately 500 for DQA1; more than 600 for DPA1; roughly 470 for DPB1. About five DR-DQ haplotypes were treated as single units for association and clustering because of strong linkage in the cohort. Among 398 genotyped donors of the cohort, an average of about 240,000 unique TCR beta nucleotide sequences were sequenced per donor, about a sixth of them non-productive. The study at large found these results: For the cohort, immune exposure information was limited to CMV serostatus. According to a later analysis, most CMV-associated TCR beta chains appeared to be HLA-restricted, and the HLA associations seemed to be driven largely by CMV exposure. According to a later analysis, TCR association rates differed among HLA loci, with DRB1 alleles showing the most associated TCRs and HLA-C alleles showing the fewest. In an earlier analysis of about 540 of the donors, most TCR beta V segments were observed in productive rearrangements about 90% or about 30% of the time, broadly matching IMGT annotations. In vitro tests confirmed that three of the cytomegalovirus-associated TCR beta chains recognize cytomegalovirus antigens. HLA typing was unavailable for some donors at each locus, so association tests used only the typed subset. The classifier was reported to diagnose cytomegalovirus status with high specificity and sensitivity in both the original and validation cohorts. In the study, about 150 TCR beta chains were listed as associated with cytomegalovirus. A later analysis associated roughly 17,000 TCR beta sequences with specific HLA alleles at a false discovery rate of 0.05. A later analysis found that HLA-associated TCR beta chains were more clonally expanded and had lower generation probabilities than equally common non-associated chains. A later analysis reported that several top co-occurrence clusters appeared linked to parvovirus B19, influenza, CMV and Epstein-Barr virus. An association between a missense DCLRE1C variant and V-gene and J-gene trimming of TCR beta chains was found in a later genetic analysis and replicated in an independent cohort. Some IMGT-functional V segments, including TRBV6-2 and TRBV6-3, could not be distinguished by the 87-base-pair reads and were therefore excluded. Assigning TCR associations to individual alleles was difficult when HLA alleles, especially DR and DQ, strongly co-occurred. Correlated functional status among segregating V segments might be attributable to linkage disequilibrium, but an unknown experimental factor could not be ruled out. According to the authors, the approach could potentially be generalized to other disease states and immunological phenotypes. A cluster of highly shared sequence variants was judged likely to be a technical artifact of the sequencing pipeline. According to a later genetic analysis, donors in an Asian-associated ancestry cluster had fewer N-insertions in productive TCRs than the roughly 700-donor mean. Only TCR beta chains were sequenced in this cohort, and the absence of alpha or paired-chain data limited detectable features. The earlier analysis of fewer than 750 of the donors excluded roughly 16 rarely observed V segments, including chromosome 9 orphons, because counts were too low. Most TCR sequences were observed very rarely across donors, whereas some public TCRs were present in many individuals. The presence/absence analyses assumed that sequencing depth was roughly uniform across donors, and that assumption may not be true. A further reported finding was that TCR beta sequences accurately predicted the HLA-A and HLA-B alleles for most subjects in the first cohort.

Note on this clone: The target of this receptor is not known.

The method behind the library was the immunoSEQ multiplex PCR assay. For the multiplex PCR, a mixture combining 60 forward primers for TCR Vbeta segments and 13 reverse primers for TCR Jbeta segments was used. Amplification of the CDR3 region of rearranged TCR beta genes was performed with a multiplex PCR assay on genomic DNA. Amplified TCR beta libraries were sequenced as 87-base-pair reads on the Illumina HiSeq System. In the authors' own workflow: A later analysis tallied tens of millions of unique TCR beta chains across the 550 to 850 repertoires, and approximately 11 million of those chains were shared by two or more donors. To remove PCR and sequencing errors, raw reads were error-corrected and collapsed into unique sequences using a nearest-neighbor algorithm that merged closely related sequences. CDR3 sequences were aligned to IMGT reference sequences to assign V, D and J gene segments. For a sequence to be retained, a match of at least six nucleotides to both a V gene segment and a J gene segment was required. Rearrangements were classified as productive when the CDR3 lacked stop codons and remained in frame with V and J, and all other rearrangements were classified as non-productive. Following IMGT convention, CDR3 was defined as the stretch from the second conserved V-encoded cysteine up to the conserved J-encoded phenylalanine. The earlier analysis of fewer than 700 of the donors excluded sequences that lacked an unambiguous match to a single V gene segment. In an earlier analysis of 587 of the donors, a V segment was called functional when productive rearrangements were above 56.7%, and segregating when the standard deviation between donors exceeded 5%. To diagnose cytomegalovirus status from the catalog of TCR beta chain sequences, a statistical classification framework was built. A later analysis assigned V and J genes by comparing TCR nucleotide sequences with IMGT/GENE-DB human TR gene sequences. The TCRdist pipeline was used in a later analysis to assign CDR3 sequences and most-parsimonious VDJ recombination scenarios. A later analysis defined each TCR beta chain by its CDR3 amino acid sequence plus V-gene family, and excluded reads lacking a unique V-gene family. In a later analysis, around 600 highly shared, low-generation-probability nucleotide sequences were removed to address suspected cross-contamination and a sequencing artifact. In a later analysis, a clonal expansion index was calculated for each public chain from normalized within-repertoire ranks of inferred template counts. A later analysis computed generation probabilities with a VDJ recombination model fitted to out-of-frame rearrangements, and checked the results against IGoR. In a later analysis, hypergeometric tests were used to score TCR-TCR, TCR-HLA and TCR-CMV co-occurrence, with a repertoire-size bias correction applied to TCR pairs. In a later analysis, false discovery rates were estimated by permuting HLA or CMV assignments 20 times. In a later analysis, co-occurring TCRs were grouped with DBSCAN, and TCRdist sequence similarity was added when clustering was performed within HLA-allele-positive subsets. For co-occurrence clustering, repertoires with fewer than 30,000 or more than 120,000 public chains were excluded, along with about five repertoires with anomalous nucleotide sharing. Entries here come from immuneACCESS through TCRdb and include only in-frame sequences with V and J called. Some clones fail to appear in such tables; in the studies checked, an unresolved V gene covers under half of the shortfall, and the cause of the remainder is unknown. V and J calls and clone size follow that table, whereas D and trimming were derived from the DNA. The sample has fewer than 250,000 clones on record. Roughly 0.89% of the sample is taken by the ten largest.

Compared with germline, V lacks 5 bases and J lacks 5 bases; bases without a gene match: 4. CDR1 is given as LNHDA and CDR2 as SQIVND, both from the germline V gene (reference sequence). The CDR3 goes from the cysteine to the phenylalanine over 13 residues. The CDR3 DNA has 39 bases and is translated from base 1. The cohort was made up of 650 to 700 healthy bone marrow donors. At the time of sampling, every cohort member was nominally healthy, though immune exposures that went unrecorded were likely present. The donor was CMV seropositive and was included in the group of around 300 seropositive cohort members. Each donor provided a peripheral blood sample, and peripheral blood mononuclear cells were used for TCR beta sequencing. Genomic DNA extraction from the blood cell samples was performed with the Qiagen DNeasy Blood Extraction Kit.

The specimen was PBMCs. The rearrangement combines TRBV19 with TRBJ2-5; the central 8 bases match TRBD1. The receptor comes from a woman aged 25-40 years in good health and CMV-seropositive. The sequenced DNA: TGTGCCAGTAGTGGACAGGGTCCGGAGACCCAGTACTTC. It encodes CASSGQGPETQYF.